Listed below are T cell receptor beta chains from one sample, sequenced in a study of response to subunit inactivated influenza vaccine. MiXCR, run by TCRdb on the RT-PCR reads, gives a single entry per CDR3 protein. The repertoire has hundreds of thousands of distinct CDR3 sequences, around 11% of them found once; the top ten carry 9.5% to 13%. The specimen was PBMCs from blood, collected on the day of vaccination. These receptors were obtained from a man aged 50-59 years who received an inactivated influenza vaccine. The CDR3 runs from the conserved cysteine through the conserved F or W. D genes are given only for firm matches. The size of a clone is reported for some rows only, either as once, few or many, or as a class for expanded clones.

few,.,TRBV3-1,TRBJ1-1,TGTGCCAGCAGCCAAGTATGGGGTTATGAAGCTTTCTTT,CASSQVWGYEAFF
many,.,TRBV5-1,TRBJ2-2,TGCGCCAGCAGCTTGGGGACATGGGGCACCGGGGAGCTGTTTTTT,CASSLGTWGTGELFF
.,.,TRBV7-8,TRBJ2-1,TGTGCCAGCAGCTCCTCCCGCGGAGTGGCGCCGTACAATGAGCAGTTCTTC,CASSSSRGVAPYNEQFF
many,.,TRBV5-1,TRBJ2-1,TGCGCCAGCAGCGCTACTAGCGCGGGGGCATTAACCTCCTACAATGAGCAGTTCTTC,CASSATSAGALTSYNEQFF
many,.,TRBV27,TRBJ1-5,TGTGCCAGCAGTACGGACCCCCCGGGGAATCAGCCCCAGCATTTT,CASSTDPPGNQPQHF
few,.,TRBV4-2,TRBJ2-5,TGTGCCAGCAGCCAAGGAGGGGGACACCTAGAGACCCAGTACTTC,CASSQGGGHLETQYF
.,.,TRBV7-9,TRBJ2-7,TGTGCCAGCAGCCCCTCCTCGACAGTAAACACCTACGAGCAGTACTTC,CASSPSSTVNTYEQYF
.,.,TRBV5-1,TRBJ2-1,TGCGCCAGCAGCTTGGTTCTAGACAATGAGCAGTTCTTC,CASSLVLDNEQFF
.,TRBD1,TRBV3-1,TRBJ2-1,TGTGCCAGCAGCCAAAAACGACAGGGGGGCTACAATGAGCAGTTCTTC,CASSQKRQGGYNEQFF
.,TRBD1,TRBV12-3/TRBV12-4,TRBJ1-2,TGTGCCAGCAGTAGAACCGACAGGGATGGCTACACCTTC,CASSRTDRDGYTF
.,TRBD2,TRBV20-1,TRBJ2-1,TGCAGTGCTAGAGATCTAGGACTAGCGGGCATGAGCTCCTACAATGAGCAGTTCTTC,CSARDLGLAGMSSYNEQFF
many,.,TRBV5-1,TRBJ2-7,TGCGCCAGCAGCTTGGCCAGGGCGTACGAGCAGTACTTC,CASSLARAYEQYF
.,TRBD1,TRBV4-1,TRBJ2-2,TGCGCCAGCAGCCAAGTACGACAGGGCCCAGCCGGGGAGCTGTTTTTT,CASSQVRQGPAGELFF
.,TRBD2,TRBV20-1,TRBJ2-3,TGCTGTGCTAGAACCCCGGGACTAGCTTATGCGCAGTATTTT,CCARTPGLAYAQYF
many,.,TRBV20-1,TRBJ2-7,TGCAGTGCTAGAGATGGGGGGCACGGCGAGCAGTACTTC,CSARDGGHGEQYF
few,.,TRBV7-9,TRBJ2-3,TGTGCCAGCAGCTTAGTTAATTTCGCAGATACGCAGTATTTT,CASSLVNFADTQYF
.,TRBD1,TRBV7-2,TRBJ2-7,TGTGCCAGCAGCCCAACTCGGACAGGGGGAAGCGAGCAGTACTTC,CASSPTRTGGSEQYF
.,TRBD2,TRBV15,TRBJ2-4,TGTGCCACCAGCAGTATTAGCGGGAGAGGAGACATTCAGTACTTC,CATSSISGRGDIQYF
few,.,TRBV20-1,TRBJ1-4,TGCAGTGCCCGGCCTTCGGGTGAAAAACTGTTTTTT,CSARPSGEKLFF
.,.,TRBV4-3,TRBJ1-3,TGCGCCAGCAGCCAAGACGCGGTCCCCGGCTCTGGAAACACCATATATTTT,CASSQDAVPGSGNTIYF
few,.,TRBV4-1,TRBJ1-1,TGCGCCAGCAGCCAAGATAGCAGGTCAATCCCAAACACTGAAGCTTTCTTT,CASSQDSRSIPNTEAFF
few,TRBD1,TRBV5-6,TRBJ1-1,TGTGCCAGCGGACGCCGGGACAGGGCCAACACTGAAGCTTTCTTT,CASGRRDRANTEAFF
.,.,TRBV11-2,TRBJ2-1,TGTGCCAGCAGCTTAGGGTCGGTTCGTGAGCAGTTCTTC,CASSLGSVREQFF
few,TRBD1,TRBV12-3/TRBV12-4,TRBJ2-7,TGTGCCAGCACTCATCAGGGGGCCTACGAGCAGTACTTC,CASTHQGAYEQYF
few,TRBD1,TRBV5-1,TRBJ2-2,TGCGCCAGCAGCGGCTGGGACAGGGGACCCGGGGAGCTGTTTTTT,CASSGWDRGPGELFF
.,.,TRBV10-3,TRBJ2-7,TGTGCCCTCAGTCTGGTGGGGGACTTAATCCCTGATAGGTACGAGCAGTACTTC,CALSLVGDLIPDRYEQYF
few,.,TRBV7-2,TRBJ1-5,TGTGCCAGCAGCTTACTTGAGGGCCAAACCCAGCATTTT,CASSLLEGQTQHF
.,.,TRBV4-3,TRBJ2-3,TGCGCCAGCAGCCAAGAGGGGTCCGGGTCCGGTACGCAGTATTTT,CASSQEGSGSGTQYF
few,TRBD1,TRBV5-1,TRBJ1-1,TGCGCCAGCAGCTTGGAACCCGACAGGGGGAACACTGAAGCTTTCTTT,CASSLEPDRGNTEAFF
.,.,TRBV4-3,TRBJ1-4,TGCGCCAGCAGCCAAGCGTGGCCAGGGATGGAAAAACTGTTTTTT,CASSQAWPGMEKLFF
.,TRBD1,TRBV27,TRBJ1-2,TGTGCCAGCAGTTTAACAGGGGTTGGATATGGCTACACCTTC,CASSLTGVGYGYTF
.,TRBD2,TRBV6-1,TRBJ2-1,TGTGCCAGCAGTCGCAGACTAGCGGGGGGCTACAATGAGCAGTTCTTC,CASSRRLAGGYNEQFF
.,TRBD2,TRBV28,TRBJ2-7,TGTGCCAGCAGCTTGGCGGGGAGGGGCTACGAGCAGTACTTC,CASSLAGRGYEQYF
.,.,TRBV3-1,TRBJ1-1,TGTGCCAGCAGCCAAGGATATGCCACAGGGATAAAAGCTTTCTTT,CASSQGYATGIKAFF
few,TRBD2,TRBV7-9,TRBJ2-7,TGTGCCAGCAGCCTGAGTAAGCGGGAGGCTATCCAGTACTTC,CASSLSKREAIQYF